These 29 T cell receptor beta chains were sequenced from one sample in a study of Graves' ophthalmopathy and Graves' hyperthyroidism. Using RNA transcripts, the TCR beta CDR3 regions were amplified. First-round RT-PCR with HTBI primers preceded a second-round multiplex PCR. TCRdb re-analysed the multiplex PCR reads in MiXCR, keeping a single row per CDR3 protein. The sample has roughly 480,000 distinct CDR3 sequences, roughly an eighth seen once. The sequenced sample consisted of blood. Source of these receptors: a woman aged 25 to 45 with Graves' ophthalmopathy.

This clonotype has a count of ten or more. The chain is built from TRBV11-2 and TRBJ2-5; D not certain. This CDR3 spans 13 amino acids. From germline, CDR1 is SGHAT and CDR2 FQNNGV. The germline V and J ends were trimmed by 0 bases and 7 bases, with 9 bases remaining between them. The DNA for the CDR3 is TGTGCCAGCAGCTTAGAGTGGGCCGGGACCCAGTACTTC. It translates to CASSLEWAGTQYF.

The CDR3 loop is CASGSGTGSYEQYF. The CDR3 nucleotides read TGTGCCAGCGGCTCTGGGACTGGCTCCTACGAGCAGTACTTC. The rearrangement uses TRBV12-3 or TRBV12-4 and TRBJ2-7; D might be TRBD2 (6 bases). The CDR3 extends over 14 amino acids. With 8 bases removed from V and 0 bases from J, the gap between germline ends came to 14 bases.

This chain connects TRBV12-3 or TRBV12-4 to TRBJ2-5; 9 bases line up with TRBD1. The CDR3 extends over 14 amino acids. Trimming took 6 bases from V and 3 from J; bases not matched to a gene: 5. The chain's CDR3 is CASRSRDREETQYF. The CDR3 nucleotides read TGTGCCAGCAGGTCGAGGGACAGGGAAGAGACCCAGTACTTC.

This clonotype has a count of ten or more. CDR3 region: CASSRHLLTGGYTF. For the CDR3, the DNA is TGTGCCAGCAGCCGCCACTTGCTAACTGGAGGCTACACCTTC. The chain joins TRBV27 to TRBJ1-2, with D hard to call. Trimming shortened V by 6 bases and J by 8 bases, and 19 bases separated the two germline ends. The CDR3 covers 14 residues. CDR1 and CDR2 from the germline V gene are MNHEY and SMNVEV (reference sequence).

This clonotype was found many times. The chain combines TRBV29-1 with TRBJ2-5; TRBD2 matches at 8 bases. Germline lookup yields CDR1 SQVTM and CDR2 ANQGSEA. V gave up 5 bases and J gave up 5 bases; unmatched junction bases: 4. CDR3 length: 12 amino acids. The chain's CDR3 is CSVLSGTETQYF. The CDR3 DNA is TGCAGCGTTCTTAGCGGGACTGAGACCCAGTACTTC. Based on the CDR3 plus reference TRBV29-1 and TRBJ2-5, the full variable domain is SAVISQKPSRDICQRGTSLTIQCQVDSQVTMMFWYRQQPGQSLTLIATANQGSEATYESGFVIDKFPISRPNLTFSTLTVSNMSPEDSSIYLCSVLSGTETQYFGPGTRLLVL.

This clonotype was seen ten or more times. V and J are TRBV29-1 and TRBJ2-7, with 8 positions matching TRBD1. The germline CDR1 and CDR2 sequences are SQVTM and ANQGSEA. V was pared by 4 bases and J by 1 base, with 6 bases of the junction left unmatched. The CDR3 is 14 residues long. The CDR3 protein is CSVVGTGPSYEQYF. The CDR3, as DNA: TGCAGCGTTGTGGGGACAGGACCTTCCTACGAGCAGTACTTC.

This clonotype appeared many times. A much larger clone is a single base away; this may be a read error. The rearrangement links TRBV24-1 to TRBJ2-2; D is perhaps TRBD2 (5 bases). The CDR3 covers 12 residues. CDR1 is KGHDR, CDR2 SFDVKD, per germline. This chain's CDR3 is CATDTTTGELCF. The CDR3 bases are TGTGCCACGGATACGACCACCGGGGAGCTGTGTTTT.

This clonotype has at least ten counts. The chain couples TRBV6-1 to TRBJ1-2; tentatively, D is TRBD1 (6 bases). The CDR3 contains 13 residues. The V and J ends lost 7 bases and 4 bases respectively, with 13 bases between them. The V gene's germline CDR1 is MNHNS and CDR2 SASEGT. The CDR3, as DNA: TGTGCCAGCACCCCAGGGGTTCTCTATGGCTACACCTTC. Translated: CASTPGVLYGYTF.

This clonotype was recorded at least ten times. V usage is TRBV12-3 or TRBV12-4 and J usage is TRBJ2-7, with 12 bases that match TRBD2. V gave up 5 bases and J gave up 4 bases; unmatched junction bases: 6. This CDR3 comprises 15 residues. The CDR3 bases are TGTGCCAGCAGTCTTCTAGCGGGAGGGCAATACGAGCAGTACTTC. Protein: CASSLLAGGQYEQYF.

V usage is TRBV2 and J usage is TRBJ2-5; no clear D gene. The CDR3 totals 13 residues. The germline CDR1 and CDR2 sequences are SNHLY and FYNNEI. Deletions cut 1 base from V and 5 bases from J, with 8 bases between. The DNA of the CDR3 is TGTGCCAGCAGTGAAGGTCCTACGGAGACCCAGTACTTC. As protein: CASSEGPTETQYF.

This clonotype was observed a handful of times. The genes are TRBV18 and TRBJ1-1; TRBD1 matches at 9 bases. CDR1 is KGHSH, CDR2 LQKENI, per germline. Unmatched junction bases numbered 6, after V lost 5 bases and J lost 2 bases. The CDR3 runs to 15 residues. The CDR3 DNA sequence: TGTGCCAGCTCAGGATACAGGGGGCCTAACACTGAAGCTTTCTTT. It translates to CASSGYRGPNTEAFF.

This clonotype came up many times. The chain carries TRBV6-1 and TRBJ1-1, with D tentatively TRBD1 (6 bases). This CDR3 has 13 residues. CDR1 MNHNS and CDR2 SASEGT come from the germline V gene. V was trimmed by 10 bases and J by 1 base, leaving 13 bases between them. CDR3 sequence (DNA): TGTGCCACCACAGGGATGGGGAACACTGAAGCTTTCTTT. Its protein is CATTGMGNTEAFF.

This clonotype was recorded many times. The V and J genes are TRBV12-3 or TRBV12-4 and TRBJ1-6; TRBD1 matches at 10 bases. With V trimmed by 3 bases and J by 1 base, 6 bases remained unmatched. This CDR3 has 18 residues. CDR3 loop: CASSFRQGASSYNSPLHF. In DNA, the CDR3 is TGTGCCAGCAGTTTCCGACAGGGGGCGTCTTCCTATAATTCACCCCTCCACTTT.

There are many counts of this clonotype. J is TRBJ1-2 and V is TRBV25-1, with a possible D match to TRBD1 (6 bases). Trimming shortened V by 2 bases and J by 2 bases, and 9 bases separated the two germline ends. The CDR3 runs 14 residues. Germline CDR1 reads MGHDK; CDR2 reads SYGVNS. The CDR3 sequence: CASSEDGTNYGYTF. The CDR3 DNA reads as TGTGCCAGCAGTGAAGACGGGACAAACTATGGCTACACCTTC.

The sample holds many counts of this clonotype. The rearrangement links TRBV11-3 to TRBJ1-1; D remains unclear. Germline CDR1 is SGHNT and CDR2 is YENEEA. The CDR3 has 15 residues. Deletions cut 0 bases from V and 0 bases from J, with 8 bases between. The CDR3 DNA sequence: TGTGCCAGCAGCTTAGAGGCGCTCCTGAACACTGAAGCTTTCTTT. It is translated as CASSLEALLNTEAFF.

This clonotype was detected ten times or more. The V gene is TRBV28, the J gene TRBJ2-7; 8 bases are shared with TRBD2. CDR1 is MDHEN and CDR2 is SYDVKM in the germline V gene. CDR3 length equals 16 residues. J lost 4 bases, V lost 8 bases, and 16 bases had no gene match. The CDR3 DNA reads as TGTGCCAGCCGAGTGAGTAGCGGGAAGCCCTCATACGAGCAGTACTTC. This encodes CASRVSSGKPSYEQYF.

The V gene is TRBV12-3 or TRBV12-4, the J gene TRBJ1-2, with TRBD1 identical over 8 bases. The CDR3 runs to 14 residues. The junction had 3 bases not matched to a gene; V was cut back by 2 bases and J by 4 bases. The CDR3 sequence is CASSLRTGFYGYTF. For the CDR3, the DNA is TGTGCCAGCAGTTTACGGACAGGGTTCTATGGCTACACCTTC.

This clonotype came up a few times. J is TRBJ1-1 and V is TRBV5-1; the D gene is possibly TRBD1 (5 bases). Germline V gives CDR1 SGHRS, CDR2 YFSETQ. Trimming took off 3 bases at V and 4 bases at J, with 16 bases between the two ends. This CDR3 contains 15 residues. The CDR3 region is CASSSKGGGGTEAFF. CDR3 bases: TGCGCCAGCAGCTCAAAAGGCGGGGGAGGCACTGAAGCTTTCTTT.

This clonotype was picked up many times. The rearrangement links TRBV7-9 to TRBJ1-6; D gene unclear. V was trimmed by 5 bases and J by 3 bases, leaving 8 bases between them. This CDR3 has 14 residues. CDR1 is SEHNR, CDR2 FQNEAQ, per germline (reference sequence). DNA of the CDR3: TGTGCCAGCAGCACGGGTGGCTATAATTCACCCCTCCACTTT. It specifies CASSTGGYNSPLHF.

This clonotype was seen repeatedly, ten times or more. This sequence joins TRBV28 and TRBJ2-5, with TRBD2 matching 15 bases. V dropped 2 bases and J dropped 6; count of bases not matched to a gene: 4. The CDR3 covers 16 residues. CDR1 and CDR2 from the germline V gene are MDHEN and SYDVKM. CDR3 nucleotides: TGTGCCAGCAGTTTAGCGGGACTAGCGGGGGGTCAGACCCAGTACTTC. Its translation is CASSLAGLAGGQTQYF.

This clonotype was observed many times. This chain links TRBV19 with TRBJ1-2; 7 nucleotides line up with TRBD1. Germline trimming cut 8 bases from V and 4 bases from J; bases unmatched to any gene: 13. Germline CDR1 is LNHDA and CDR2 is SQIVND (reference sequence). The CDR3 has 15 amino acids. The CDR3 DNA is TGTGCCAGTGGACGGTGGGCAGGGGGAGTCTATGGCTACACCTTC. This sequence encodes CASGRWAGGVYGYTF.

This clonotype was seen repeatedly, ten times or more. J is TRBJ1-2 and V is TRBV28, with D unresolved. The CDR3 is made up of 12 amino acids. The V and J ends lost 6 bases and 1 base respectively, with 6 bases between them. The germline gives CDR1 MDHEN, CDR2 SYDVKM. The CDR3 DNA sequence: TGTGCCAGCAGCCACAGTAACTATGGCTACACCTTC. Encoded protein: CASSHSNYGYTF.

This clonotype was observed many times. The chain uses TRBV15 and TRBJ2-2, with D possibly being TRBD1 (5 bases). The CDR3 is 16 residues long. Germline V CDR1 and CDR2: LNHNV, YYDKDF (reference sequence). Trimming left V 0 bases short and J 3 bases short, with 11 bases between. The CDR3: CATSRDDGADTGELFF. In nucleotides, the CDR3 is TGTGCCACCAGCAGAGACGATGGGGCTGACACCGGGGAGCTGTTTTTT.

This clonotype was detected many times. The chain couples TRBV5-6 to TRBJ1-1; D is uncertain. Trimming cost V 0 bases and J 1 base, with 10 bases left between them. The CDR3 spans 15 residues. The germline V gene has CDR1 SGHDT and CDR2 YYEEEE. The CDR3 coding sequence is TGTGCCAGCAGCTTGGTGGGGAGAAAGAACACTGAAGCTTTCTTT. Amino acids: CASSLVGRKNTEAFF.

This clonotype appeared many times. The CDR3 DNA sequence: TGTGCCAGCAGCCCCACAGGGAGTGGCATTCAGTACTTC. Its translation: CASSPTGSGIQYF. The chain links TRBV5-6 to TRBJ2-4; tentative D call: TRBD1 (6 bases). V lost 4 bases and J 9 bases, leaving 14 bases between the germline ends. From germline, CDR1 is SGHDT and CDR2 YYEEEE. This CDR3 spans 13 amino acids.

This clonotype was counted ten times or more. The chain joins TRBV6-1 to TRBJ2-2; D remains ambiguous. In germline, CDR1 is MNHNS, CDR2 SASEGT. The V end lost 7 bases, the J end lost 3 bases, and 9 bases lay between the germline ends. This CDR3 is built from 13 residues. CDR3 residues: CASNAHYTGELFF. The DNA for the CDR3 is TGTGCCAGCAATGCACACTACACCGGGGAGCTGTTTTTT.

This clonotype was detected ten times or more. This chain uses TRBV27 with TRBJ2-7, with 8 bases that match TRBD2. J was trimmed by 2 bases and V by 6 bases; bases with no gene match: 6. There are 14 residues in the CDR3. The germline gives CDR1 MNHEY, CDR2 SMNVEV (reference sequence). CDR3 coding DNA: TGTGCCAGCAGGCGTACTAGCGGCCCCTACGAGCAGTACTTC. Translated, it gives CASRRTSGPYEQYF.

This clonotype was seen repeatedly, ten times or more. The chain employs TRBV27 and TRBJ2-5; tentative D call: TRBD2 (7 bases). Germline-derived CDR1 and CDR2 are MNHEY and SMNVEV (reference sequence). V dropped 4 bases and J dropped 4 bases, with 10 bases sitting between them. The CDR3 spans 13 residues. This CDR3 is CASSWEGGETQYF. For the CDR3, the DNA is TGTGCCAGCAGTTGGGAGGGGGGAGAGACCCAGTACTTC.

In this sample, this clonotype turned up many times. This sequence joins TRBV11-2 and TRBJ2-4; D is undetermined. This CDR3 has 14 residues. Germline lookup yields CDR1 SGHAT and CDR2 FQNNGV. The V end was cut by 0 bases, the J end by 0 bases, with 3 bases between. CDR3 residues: CASSLDGAKNIQYF. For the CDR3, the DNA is TGTGCCAGCAGCTTAGACGGAGCCAAAAACATTCAGTACTTC.